This TCR beta chain originates from a study of long-term antiretroviral therapy in people with HIV. About the research overall: There is a gap of about a decade between the earliest samples and the later 2015 immediate-ART recommendation.

The germline gives CDR1 SGHRS, CDR2 YFSETQ. The CDR3 totals 14 residues. V lost 0 bases to trimming and J lost 5 bases, with 12 bases between them. The authors ran the immunoSEQ assay, v3.0, at survey level. This table comes from immunoSEQ multiplex PCR, and its TCRdb copy is limited to in-frame clones, with some not included. The table shows about 40,000 clones, with 85% to 90% occurring only once. Points on this clone: Its target is unknown.

Findings of the study overall: Repertoires from HIV showed CDR3 length ranges narrower than those of controls. Clones that had undergone expansion before ART prevailed in the repertoire throughout all time points. Subsequent to ART, diversity was augmented yet persisted below that of transplant donor controls.

The TCR sequence derives from a woman aged 45-60 years with HIV. The sample was unsorted PBMCs, taken 1.2 years after starting antiretroviral therapy. The V and J genes are TRBV5-1 and TRBJ2-7, with a tentative D call TRBD1 (5 bases). The CDR3 loop is CASSLVQGYHEQYF. CDR3 in DNA: TGCGCCAGCAGCTTGGTGCAGGGCTACCACGAGCAGTACTTC.